This TCR beta chain is drawn from a study of cytomegalovirus exposure and HLA in healthy donors. Whole-study results and caveats: Among the CMV-associated chains, a few were confirmed in vitro as specific for CMV antigens. Exclusion as indistinguishable affected some V segments, including TRBV6-2 and TRBV6-3. HLA-A and HLA-B allele assignments for most subjects were reportedly predicted accurately using TCR beta sequences.

A note on this clone: Its specificity is not known.

Primers for the PCR totalled 60 Vbeta and 13 Jbeta. TCRdb's copy holds only in-frame clones and misses some; the assay was immunoSEQ multiplex PCR. Its clone listing holds 150,000 or so clones. The CDR3 runs to 12 residues. The junction had 4 bases not matched to a gene; V was cut back by 1 base and J by 8 bases. Germline V lookup: CDR1 SQVTM, CDR2 ANQGSEA. The receptor comes from a woman aged 35 to 49 in good health and CMV-seropositive. V is TRBV29-1 and J is TRBJ1-1; the match to TRBD1 covers 7 bases. Source material: PBMCs. CDR3 bases: TGCAGCGTTGAAGCGGCAGGGGGAGAAGCTTTCTTT. Translating it yields CSVEAAGGEAFF.